Listed below are T cell receptor beta chains from one sample, sequenced in a study of shared T cell receptors in the human thymus. Method: immunoSEQ multiplex PCR; TCRdb's copy keeps in-frame clones and lacks some. The sample has hundreds of thousands of clones, 70% to 90% seen once; the top ten hold about 0.0098%. This sample was shared with a second study, whose subject was human thymus T cells.

The source material was thymocytes. The origin of the receptors is a girl under three years old with a congenital heart defect. The CDR3 runs from the conserved cysteine through the conserved F or W. D genes are given only for firm matches.

>NA|TRBV5-8|TRBJ1-6
TGTGCCAGCAGCATGAGGGGAGGTGATTCACCCCTCCACTTT
CASSMRGGDSPLHF
>TRBD1|TRBV28|TRBJ1-1
TGTGCCAGCAGTGATGAGGACAGGCTCACTGAAGCTTTCTTT
CASSDEDRLTEAFF
>TRBD1|TRBV5-5|TRBJ1-2
TGTGCCAGCAGCCGAGACAGGGACTATGGCTACACCTTC
CASSRDRDYGYTF
>NA|TRBV4-3|TRBJ2-5
TGCGCCAGCAGCCAGAGGTCCCCTCGCGGGGAACGAGAGACCCAGTACTTC
CASSQRSPRGERETQYF
>NA|TRBV9|TRBJ2-7
TGTGCCAGCGGTGCGGCCAGCCATAGCTACGAGCAGTACTTC
CASGAASHSYEQYF
>TRBD1|TRBV18|TRBJ2-3
TGTGCCAGCTCACCCGGGACAGGGGGTCAGTATACGCAGTATTTT
CASSPGTGGQYTQYF
>NA|TRBV5-1|TRBJ2-2
TGCGCCAGCAGCTTGGCCGGTTTGACAGGTGGCACCGGGGAGCTGTTTTTT
CASSLAGLTGGTGELFF
>NA|TRBV10-3|TRBJ2-7
TGTGCCATCAGTCGGACGGATTCGGGGTACGAGCAGTACTTC
CAISRTDSGYEQYF
>NA|TRBV9|TRBJ2-3
TGTGCCAGCACCCCACTAGGGGACTCCTCTAGCACAGATACGCAGTATTTT
CASTPLGDSSSTDTQYF
>NA|TRBV14|TRBJ1-3
TGTGCCAGCAGCCAAGGTCCCTCCCGCAGGGCTGGAAACACCATATATTTT
CASSQGPSRRAGNTIYF
>NA|TRBV7-2|TRBJ2-5
TGTGCCAGCAGCTATATGGGGGGAGAGACCCAGTACTTC
CASSYMGGETQYF
>NA|TRBV5-5|TRBJ2-7
TGTGCCAGCAGCCCGAGGTTGGCGGGATACGAGCAGTACTTC
CASSPRLAGYEQYF
>TRBD1|TRBV5-6|TRBJ2-7
TGTGCCAGCAGCTCCAACGGACAGGGGAGCTCCTACGAGCAGTACTTC
CASSSNGQGSSYEQYF
>TRBD1|TRBV4-1|TRBJ1-1
TGCGCCAGCAGCCAAGATAGGGTCAGGGGGGTGAACACTGAAGCTTTCTTT
CASSQDRVRGVNTEAFF
>NA|TRBV27|TRBJ1-5
TGTGCCAGCAGTTTAAGAGGGAATGATGGCAATCAGCCCCAGCATTTT
CASSLRGNDGNQPQHF
>TRBD1|TRBV7-9|TRBJ2-1
TGTGCCAGCAGCCACTGGACAGGGGGCTGGAATGAGCAGTTCTTC
CASSHWTGGWNEQFF
>NA|TRBV2|TRBJ2-1
TGTGCCAGCAGTAGGGTCCCGGGACTCCGAGACTACAATGAGCAGTTCTTC
CASSRVPGLRDYNEQFF
>TRBD1|TRBV19|TRBJ1-5
TGTGCCAGTAGACAGGGGCCTCAGCCCCAGCATTTT
CASRQGPQPQHF
>NA|TRBV27|TRBJ1-5
TGTGCCAGCGCTAACCAAAAAAACAGGAATCAGCCCCAGCATTTT
CASANQKNRNQPQHF
>NA|TRBV5-5|TRBJ1-1
TGTGCCAGCAGCTTGTACAGGAACACTGAAGCTTTCTTT
CASSLYRNTEAFF
>TRBD1|TRBV11-2|TRBJ2-7
TGTGCCAGCAGCTCTTACAGGGGTTCAACCTACGAGCAGTACTTC
CASSSYRGSTYEQYF
>NA|TRBV4-3|TRBJ1-4
TGCGCCAGCAGCCAAGGTCAGGGGCAGAATGAAAAACTGTTTTTT
CASSQGQGQNEKLFF
>NA|TRBV4-3|TRBJ1-1
TGCGCCAGCAGCCAAGATCCCAGGCCGAACACTGAAGCTTTCTTT
CASSQDPRPNTEAFF